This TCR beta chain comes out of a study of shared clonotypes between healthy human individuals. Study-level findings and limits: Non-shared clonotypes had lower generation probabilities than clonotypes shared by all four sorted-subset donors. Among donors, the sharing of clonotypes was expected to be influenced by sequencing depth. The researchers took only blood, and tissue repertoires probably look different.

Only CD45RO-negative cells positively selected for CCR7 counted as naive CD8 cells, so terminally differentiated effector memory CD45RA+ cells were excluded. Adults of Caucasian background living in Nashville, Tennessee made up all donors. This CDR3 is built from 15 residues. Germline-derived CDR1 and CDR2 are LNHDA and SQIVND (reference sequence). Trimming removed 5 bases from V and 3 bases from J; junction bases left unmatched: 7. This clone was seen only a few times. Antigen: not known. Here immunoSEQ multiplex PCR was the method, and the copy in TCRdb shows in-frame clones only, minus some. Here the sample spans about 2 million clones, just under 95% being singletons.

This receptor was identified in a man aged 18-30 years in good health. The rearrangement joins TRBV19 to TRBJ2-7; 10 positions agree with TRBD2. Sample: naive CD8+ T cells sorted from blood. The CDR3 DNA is TGTGCCAGTAGTTTCGGGACTAGCGATTACTACGAGCAGTACTTC. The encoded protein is CASSFGTSDYYEQYF.